The rows below give T cell receptor beta chains drawn from one sample of a study of blood T cell repertoires in COVID-19. TCRdb keeps only in-frame clones here, not all; method: immunoSEQ multiplex PCR. The sample consists of about 160,000 clones, about 92% of them appearing once. Sequenced sample: peripheral blood. The source of these receptors is a man aged 25 to 40 with COVID-19, enrolled during active disease. CDR3s include the opening cysteine and the closing phenylalanine or tryptophan. Fields, in order: CDR3 protein, D gene, clone size, J gene, V gene. A D gene is named only where the DNA matches it firmly. Size values are once, few and many counts, or a class for expanded clones, and some rows have none.

cdr3_aa: CASSSLAGGYNSPLHF
d_call: TRBD1
clone_size: NA
j_call: TRBJ1-6
v_call: TRBV27

cdr3_aa: CATSKQGTGANVLTF
d_call: NA
clone_size: NA
j_call: TRBJ2-6
v_call: TRBV24-1

cdr3_aa: CASSLLQGQPQHF
d_call: NA
clone_size: NA
j_call: TRBJ1-5
v_call: TRBV7-9

cdr3_aa: CASSYKQLSNQPQHF
d_call: NA
clone_size: NA
j_call: TRBJ1-5
v_call: TRBV6-2/TRBV6-3

cdr3_aa: CASSYGWGGTDYEQYF
d_call: NA
clone_size: NA
j_call: TRBJ2-7
v_call: TRBV6-5

cdr3_aa: CASSYAGARNTGELFF
d_call: NA
clone_size: NA
j_call: TRBJ2-2
v_call: TRBV6-2/TRBV6-3

cdr3_aa: CASSPRGGDQPQHF
d_call: NA
clone_size: few
j_call: TRBJ1-5
v_call: TRBV18

cdr3_aa: CATSEVANNEQFF
d_call: NA
clone_size: NA
j_call: TRBJ2-1
v_call: TRBV24-1

cdr3_aa: CASSPRVAGLNTGELFF
d_call: NA
clone_size: NA
j_call: TRBJ2-2
v_call: TRBV4-1

cdr3_aa: CASSAYPSGSYNEQFF
d_call: TRBD2
clone_size: few
j_call: TRBJ2-1
v_call: TRBV27

cdr3_aa: CASSLRVLRGVTEAFF
d_call: TRBD1
clone_size: NA
j_call: TRBJ1-1
v_call: TRBV19

cdr3_aa: CASSVGWTSGGAEQFF
d_call: TRBD2
clone_size: NA
j_call: TRBJ2-1
v_call: TRBV9

cdr3_aa: CASSPGQSSYNSPLHF
d_call: NA
clone_size: NA
j_call: TRBJ1-6
v_call: TRBV5-4

cdr3_aa: CASSLVGGAETEAFF
d_call: NA
clone_size: NA
j_call: TRBJ1-1
v_call: TRBV11-2

cdr3_aa: CASSLVPGSSTDTQYF
d_call: NA
clone_size: once
j_call: TRBJ2-3
v_call: TRBV2

cdr3_aa: CASSGGLAGFPSYNEQFF
d_call: TRBD2
clone_size: NA
j_call: TRBJ2-1
v_call: TRBV7-8

cdr3_aa: CASSLTDNLAKNIQYF
d_call: NA
clone_size: NA
j_call: TRBJ2-4
v_call: TRBV5-1

cdr3_aa: CASSIAGDYYGYTF
d_call: NA
clone_size: NA
j_call: TRBJ1-2
v_call: TRBV19

cdr3_aa: CASSRGGTGPETQYF
d_call: TRBD1
clone_size: NA
j_call: TRBJ2-5
v_call: TRBV7-9

cdr3_aa: CASSPQGGSTEAFF
d_call: NA
clone_size: once
j_call: TRBJ1-1
v_call: TRBV19

cdr3_aa: CASSLSNTGELFF
d_call: NA
clone_size: NA
j_call: TRBJ2-2
v_call: TRBV4-2

cdr3_aa: CATSGGQQDTEAFF
d_call: NA
clone_size: NA
j_call: TRBJ1-1
v_call: TRBV15

cdr3_aa: CSASSAYSYEQYF
d_call: NA
clone_size: NA
j_call: TRBJ2-7
v_call: TRBV29-1

cdr3_aa: CASSLQTGRDTGELFF
d_call: TRBD1
clone_size: NA
j_call: TRBJ2-2
v_call: TRBV5-1

cdr3_aa: CASRPPPGTGELFF
d_call: NA
clone_size: NA
j_call: TRBJ2-2
v_call: TRBV6-5

cdr3_aa: CASSPGSRGRNTEAFF
d_call: NA
clone_size: NA
j_call: TRBJ1-1
v_call: TRBV18

cdr3_aa: CATGQGYEQYF
d_call: TRBD1
clone_size: NA
j_call: TRBJ2-7
v_call: TRBV19

cdr3_aa: CASSSGQGSAYEQYF
d_call: TRBD1
clone_size: once
j_call: TRBJ2-7
v_call: TRBV27

cdr3_aa: CASSLQRNYGYTF
d_call: NA
clone_size: NA
j_call: TRBJ1-2
v_call: TRBV6-5

cdr3_aa: CASSLQGRHTGELFF
d_call: NA
clone_size: NA
j_call: TRBJ2-2
v_call: TRBV5-5

cdr3_aa: CASSLFLNYEQYF
d_call: NA
clone_size: NA
j_call: TRBJ2-7
v_call: TRBV27

cdr3_aa: CASSSSGGGTVRYGYTF
d_call: TRBD1
clone_size: NA
j_call: TRBJ1-2
v_call: TRBV28

cdr3_aa: CASSIRLGAATRSSYEQYF
d_call: NA
clone_size: NA
j_call: TRBJ2-7
v_call: TRBV21-1

cdr3_aa: CASSQKTGARGTNEKLFF
d_call: TRBD1
clone_size: once
j_call: TRBJ1-4
v_call: TRBV14

cdr3_aa: CASSMISSYEQYF
d_call: NA
clone_size: NA
j_call: TRBJ2-7
v_call: TRBV19

cdr3_aa: CASSLQGNIGYTF
d_call: TRBD1
clone_size: NA
j_call: TRBJ1-2
v_call: TRBV7-3

cdr3_aa: CASTLKATPDSCNQPQHF
d_call: NA
clone_size: few
j_call: TRBJ1-5
v_call: TRBV10-1

cdr3_aa: CAIRGTGSSGNTIYF
d_call: TRBD1
clone_size: NA
j_call: TRBJ1-3
v_call: TRBV10-3

cdr3_aa: CASSLFLRDFGLDNEQFF
d_call: NA
clone_size: NA
j_call: TRBJ2-1
v_call: TRBV7-9

cdr3_aa: CATWAQPDRPGNTGELFF
d_call: TRBD1
clone_size: NA
j_call: TRBJ2-2
v_call: TRBV10-3

cdr3_aa: CASSPWEGGGYGYTF
d_call: NA
clone_size: NA
j_call: TRBJ1-2
v_call: TRBV7-2

cdr3_aa: CASSQAGTGNEKLFF
d_call: TRBD1
clone_size: NA
j_call: TRBJ1-4
v_call: TRBV4-2

cdr3_aa: CASSLSQGGGYTF
d_call: NA
clone_size: NA
j_call: TRBJ1-2
v_call: TRBV27

cdr3_aa: CASSVEPDRANSPLHF
d_call: TRBD1
clone_size: NA
j_call: TRBJ1-6
v_call: TRBV9

cdr3_aa: CASSSPAGNTIYF
d_call: NA
clone_size: NA
j_call: TRBJ1-3
v_call: TRBV11-1

cdr3_aa: CASSQENVGGELFF
d_call: NA
clone_size: once
j_call: TRBJ2-2
v_call: TRBV4-3

cdr3_aa: CASSFGQGTHSPLHF
d_call: TRBD1
clone_size: NA
j_call: TRBJ1-6
v_call: TRBV6-5

cdr3_aa: CASSRVAVAYNEQFF
d_call: NA
clone_size: NA
j_call: TRBJ2-1
v_call: TRBV11-2

cdr3_aa: CASSPDRGPAEAFF
d_call: TRBD1
clone_size: NA
j_call: TRBJ1-1
v_call: TRBV11-2

cdr3_aa: CASSLYNTEAFF
d_call: NA
clone_size: NA
j_call: TRBJ1-1
v_call: TRBV7-9

cdr3_aa: CASSRTGFYGYTF
d_call: NA
clone_size: NA
j_call: TRBJ1-2
v_call: TRBV3-1/TRBV3-2

cdr3_aa: CASSQEGTNGLNYNEQFF
d_call: NA
clone_size: NA
j_call: TRBJ2-1
v_call: TRBV4-2

cdr3_aa: CASSYSEAGELFF
d_call: NA
clone_size: NA
j_call: TRBJ2-2
v_call: TRBV6-6

cdr3_aa: CASSATPSAGELFF
d_call: NA
clone_size: NA
j_call: TRBJ2-2
v_call: TRBV9

cdr3_aa: CASSVWDSSNEKLFF
d_call: TRBD1
clone_size: NA
j_call: TRBJ1-4
v_call: TRBV9

cdr3_aa: CASSLGTAWGTEAFF
d_call: NA
clone_size: NA
j_call: TRBJ1-1
v_call: TRBV7-8

cdr3_aa: CASSLLYRGSNTEAFF
d_call: TRBD1
clone_size: NA
j_call: TRBJ1-1
v_call: TRBV4-1

cdr3_aa: CASSFGLAGNEQYF
d_call: TRBD2
clone_size: once
j_call: TRBJ2-7
v_call: TRBV7-2